This T cell receptor (beta chain) was retrieved from a study of T cells in narcolepsy. Study-wide context: Healthy controls were enrolled alongside patients with narcolepsy type 1 or type 2. General study points: In some patient and control memory CD4+ samples, autoreactive clones were absent. Reportedly, autoreactive clonotypes were serially detected in patients' blood but not controls'.

Comments on this clone: Its specificity is not known.

Some clones are missing from TCRdb's copy, which holds only in-frame ones; the method was immunoSEQ multiplex PCR. The sample yields about 32,000 clones, over 70% seen once. The CDR3 consists of 12 residues. The V gene lost 4 bases and the J gene lost 6 bases, with 10 bases spanning the gap. The V gene's germline CDR1 is GTSNPN and CDR2 SVGIG (reference sequence). The rearrangement links TRBV30 to TRBJ2-1; D possibly matches TRBD1 or TRBD2 (5 bases each). The source of this sequence is a human donor in good health. Sequencing was done on a sample of memory (CD45RA-) CD4+ T cells from blood. The CDR3 DNA reads as TGTGCCTGGACTGGGACGATCAATGAGCAGTTCTTC. Translating it yields CAWTGTINEQFF.